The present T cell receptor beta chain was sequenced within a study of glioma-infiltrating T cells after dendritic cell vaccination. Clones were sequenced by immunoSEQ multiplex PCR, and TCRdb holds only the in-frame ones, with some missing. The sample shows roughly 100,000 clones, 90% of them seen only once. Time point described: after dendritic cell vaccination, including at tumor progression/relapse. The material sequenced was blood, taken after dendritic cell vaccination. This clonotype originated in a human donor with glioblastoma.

CDR3 nucleotide sequence: TGTGCCAGCCGGGGGACAGGGGGGTGGGAGCAGTACTTC. Protein sequence: CASRGTGGWEQYF. The chain joins TRBV6-6 to TRBJ2-7; TRBD1 aligns across 11 bases. CDR3 length: 13 amino acids. From germline, CDR1 is MNHNY and CDR2 SVGAGI (reference sequence). J lost 7 bases, V lost 8 bases, and 7 bases had no gene match.